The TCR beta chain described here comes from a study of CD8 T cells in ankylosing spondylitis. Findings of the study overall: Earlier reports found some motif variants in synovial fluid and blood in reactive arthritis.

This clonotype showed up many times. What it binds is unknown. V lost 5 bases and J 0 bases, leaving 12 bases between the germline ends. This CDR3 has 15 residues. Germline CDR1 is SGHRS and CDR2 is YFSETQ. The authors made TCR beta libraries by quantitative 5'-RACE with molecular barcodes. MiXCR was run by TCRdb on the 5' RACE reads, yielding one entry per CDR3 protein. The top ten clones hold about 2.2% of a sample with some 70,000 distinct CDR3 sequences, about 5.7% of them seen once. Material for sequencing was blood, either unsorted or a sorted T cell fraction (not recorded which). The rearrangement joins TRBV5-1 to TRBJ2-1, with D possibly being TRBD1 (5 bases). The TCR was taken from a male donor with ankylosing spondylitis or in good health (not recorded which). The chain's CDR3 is CASRSGLPSYNEQFF. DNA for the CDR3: TGCGCCAGCAGGTCAGGGCTCCCCTCCTACAATGAGCAGTTCTTC.